These 18 T cell receptor beta chains originate from one sample sequenced in a study of blood T cell repertoires in COVID-19. Profiling relied on immunoSEQ multiplex PCR, and the TCRdb table lists in-frame clones only, not all of them. The table records under 200,000 clones, about 88% of them present only once. Sequenced sample: peripheral blood. These receptors were obtained from a woman of 80 years or more in a cohort sampled during active or convalescent COVID-19.

The chain has TRBV4-1 and TRBJ2-3; D uncertain. Germline CDR1 MGHRA, CDR2 YSYEKL. V lost 2 bases, J lost 0 bases, and 6 bases lay in between. The CDR3 length is 14 residues. CDR3 sequence (DNA): TGCGCCAGCAGCCAACAGGTTAGCACAGATACGCAGTATTTT. Translation gives CASSQQVSTDTQYF.

The chain is built from TRBV6-5 and TRBJ2-1; maybe TRBD2 (6 bases). V gave up 6 bases and J gave up 3 bases, with 12 bases separating them. Germline V gene lookup returns CDR1 MNHEY and CDR2 SVGAGI. The CDR3 is made up of 14 amino acids. The DNA for the CDR3 is TGTGCCAGCAGGCAATTGGGACTCTACAATGAGCAGTTCTTC. Its translation is CASRQLGLYNEQFF.

This chain joins TRBV12-5 and TRBJ2-1; 8 bases map to TRBD2. There are 14 residues in the CDR3. Germline CDR1 LGHNT, CDR2 FRNRAP. The trim removed 7 bases at V and 2 bases at J, leaving 4 bases unmatched. The CDR3: CASVVSGAYNEQFF. CDR3 sequence (DNA): TGTGCTAGTGTTGTTAGCGGGGCCTACAATGAGCAGTTCTTC.

The CDR3 here is CASSLGPPQGQGEKLFF. The CDR3 DNA reads TGTGCCAGCAGCTTAGGACCCCCCCAGGGTCAGGGGGAAAAACTGTTTTTT. V gene TRBV7-2 combines with J gene TRBJ1-4, with a tentative D call TRBD1 (6 bases). V was trimmed by 1 base and J by 8 bases, leaving 20 bases between them. Germline V gene data show CDR1 as SGHTA and CDR2 as FQGNSA. The CDR3 is made up of 17 amino acids. Full variable domain (outside the CDR3, taken from reference TRBV7-2 and TRBJ1-4): GAGVSQSPSNKVTEKGKDVELRCDPISGHTALYWYRQSLGQGLEFLIYFQGNSAPDKSGLPSDRFSAERTGGSVSTLTIQRTQQEDSAVYLCASSLGPPQGQGEKLFFGSGTQLSVL.

The chain recombines TRBV3-1 (or the pseudogene TRBV3-2) with TRBJ2-1; D is unclear. Germline CDR1 LGHDT, CDR2 YNNKEL (reference sequence). V was clipped by 1 base and J by 8 bases, with 3 bases between them. This CDR3 has 11 residues. For the CDR3, the DNA is TGTGCCAGCAGCCAAGTAGATGAGCAGTTCTTC. Translation: CASSQVDEQFF.

The rearrangement links TRBV5-1 to TRBJ2-7; D is possibly TRBD1 (5 bases). Germline V gives CDR1 SGHRS, CDR2 YFSETQ. V was cut by 4 bases and J by 4 bases, with 12 bases left in between. This CDR3 region has 13 residues. CDR3 loop: CASSAETVYEQYF. The CDR3 nucleotides are TGCGCCAGCAGCGCCGAGACAGTTTACGAGCAGTACTTC.

The rearrangement uses TRBV27 and TRBJ2-7, with D maybe TRBD2 (5 bases). The CDR3 length is 13 residues. The germline V and J ends were trimmed by 11 bases and 1 base, with 15 bases remaining between them. Germline V CDR1 and CDR2: MNHEY, SMNVEV (reference sequence). The CDR3 bases are TGTGCCTGCCCGACTCGGGGTTCCTACGAGCAGTACGTC. It yields the protein CACPTRGSYEQYV.

The genes are TRBV24-1 and TRBJ2-3; 8 bases are a match to TRBD2. Unmatched junction bases numbered 6, after V lost 3 bases and J lost 2 bases. Germline assignment: CDR1 KGHDR and CDR2 SFDVKD. CDR3 size: 16 residues. The chain's CDR3 is CATSDPAGDDTDTQYF. CDR3 nucleotide sequence: TGTGCCACCAGTGATCCAGCGGGAGACGACACAGATACGCAGTATTTT.

The rearrangement uses TRBV6-2 or TRBV6-3 and TRBJ2-7; 9 bases are a match to TRBD1. This CDR3 spans 15 amino acids. The V segment lost 6 bases and the J segment 1 base; nucleotides outside the gene matches: 7. The germline V gene has CDR1 MNHEY and CDR2 SVGEGT. The CDR3 DNA follows: TGTGCCAGCAGCAGAACGACAGGGGGTTCCTACGAGCAGTACTTC. Translating gives CASSRTTGGSYEQYF.

This chain joins TRBV10-3 and TRBJ1-4, with D unresolved. V was pared by 6 bases and J by 0 bases, with 5 bases between. The CDR3 runs 13 residues. Germline lookup yields CDR1 ENHRY and CDR2 SYGVKD. The CDR3 protein is CAISVATNEKLFF. The CDR3 coding sequence is TGTGCCATCAGCGTTGCAACTAATGAAAAACTGTTTTTT.

The chain recombines TRBV19 with TRBJ2-1, with D tentatively TRBD2 (7 bases). The CDR3 spans 15 residues. The V end lost 9 bases, the J end lost 1 base, and 16 bases lay between the germline ends. Germline-derived CDR1 and CDR2 are LNHDA and SQIVND (reference sequence). The CDR3 sequence: CAREGGSRSYNEQFF. CDR3 coding DNA: TGTGCCAGGGAGGGGGGGAGCAGGTCCTACAATGAGCAGTTCTTC.

V and J are TRBV30 and TRBJ1-5, with 7 bases aligning to TRBD1. V lost 2 bases to trimming and J lost 4 bases; unmatched junction nucleotides: 5. This CDR3 comprises 14 residues. The germline V gene has CDR1 GTSNPN and CDR2 SVGIG (reference sequence). CDR3 nucleotide sequence: TGTGCCTGGAGTACAGGGGTGGGGAATCAGCCCCAGCATTTT. This sequence encodes CAWSTGVGNQPQHF. The full variable domain, completed using reference TRBV30 and TRBJ1-5, is SQTIHQWPATLVQPVGSPLSLECTVEGTSNPNLYWYRQAAGRGLQLLFYSVGIGQISSEVPQNLSASRPQDRQFILSSKKLLLSDSGFYLCAWSTGVGNQPQHFGDGTRLSIL.

This chain links TRBV9 with TRBJ2-7, with TRBD1 matching 8 bases. J lost 6 bases, V lost 4 bases, and 9 bases had no gene match. CDR1 and CDR2 from the germline V gene are SGDLS and YYNGEE. The CDR3 contains 14 residues. CDR3 DNA sequence: TGTGCCAGCAGCACAGGACTGACAGGGGCCGAGCAGTACTTC. It encodes CASSTGLTGAEQYF.

This chain links TRBV7-8 with TRBJ2-7, with 9 nucleotides matching TRBD2. The CDR3 is 15 amino acids. Germline CDR1 SGHVS, CDR2 FQNEAQ. The junction had 9 bases not matched to a gene; V was cut back by 5 bases and J by 4 bases. The CDR3 sequence: CASSPRGSGGYEQYF. DNA of the CDR3: TGTGCCAGCAGCCCCCGCGGTAGCGGGGGTTACGAGCAGTACTTC.

The gene calls are TRBV13 and TRBJ1-3, with D perhaps matching TRBD1 (6 bases). This CDR3 region has 18 residues. CDR1 and CDR2 (germline): PRHDT, FYEKMQ (reference sequence). Trimming shortened V by 6 bases and J by 0 bases, and 21 bases separated the two germline ends. CDR3 in DNA: TGTGCCAGCAGTTTTAGGCAGGGGATCCCACTCTCTGGAAACACCATATATTTT. This translates into CASSFRQGIPLSGNTIYF.

This sequence joins TRBV5-4 and TRBJ1-2, with TRBD1 identical over 7 bases. V was clipped by 3 bases and J by 5 bases; unmatched bases: 7. CDR3 length equals 14 residues. Germline assignment: CDR1 SGHNT and CDR2 YYREEE (reference sequence). CDR3 sequence: CASSSGTDEYGYTF. The CDR3 nucleotides are TGTGCCAGCAGCTCCGGGACAGATGAATATGGCTACACCTTC. Looking up the rest from reference TRBV5-4 and TRBJ1-2 gives the full variable domain: ETGVTQSPTHLIKTRGQQVTLRCSSQSGHNTVSWYQQALGQGPQFIFQYYREEENGRGNFPPRFSGLQFPNYSSELNVNALELDDSALYLCASSSGTDEYGYTFGSGTRLTVV.

The chain joins TRBV3-1 (or the pseudogene TRBV3-2) to TRBJ2-3; possible D gene TRBD1, 6 bases. Germline CDR1 is LGHDT and CDR2 is YNNKEL (reference sequence). Trimming took off 2 bases at V and 2 bases at J, with 8 bases between the two ends. The CDR3 is made up of 14 amino acids. Here the CDR3 DNA reads TGTGCCAGCAGCCAACGGGACATCACAGATACGCAGTATTTT. Translation gives CASSQRDITDTQYF.

This chain links TRBV7-7 with TRBJ2-3; D gene ambiguous. The germline gives CDR1 SSHAT, CDR2 FNYEAQ (reference sequence). Trimming took 5 bases from V and 0 from J, leaving 12 bases between them. The CDR3 is 15 amino acids. CDR3 amino acids: CASSRGWPSTDTQYF. In nucleotides, the CDR3 is TGTGCCAGCAGCCGAGGTTGGCCTAGCACAGATACGCAGTATTTT.